This T cell receptor (beta chain) derives from a study of T cell responses to AZD1222 COVID-19 vaccine. Study results and limitations: The repertoires were collected only after the peak T cell response. The sample set comprised mostly white British donors with more females, and clonal diversity was possibly underestimated.

Assay: immunoSEQ multiplex PCR; the TCRdb copy retains only in-frame clones and omits some. The table has 150,000 or so clones, approximately 93% seen once. Germline V CDR1 and CDR2: SGDLS, YYNGEE. CDR3 length equals 15 residues. Losses at the gene ends were 5 bases for V and 1 base for J; bases not matched to a gene: 8. As for this clone: Its antigen is still unknown.

The TCR was taken from an adult who received the AZD1222 COVID-19 vaccine. The chain is built from TRBV9 and TRBJ1-1; 7 bases fit TRBD1. This material consisted of peripheral blood, taken 28 days after the second AZD1222 dose. In DNA form, the CDR3 reads TGTGCCAGCAGATCAACAGGGGCGAGGAACACTGAAGCTTTCTTT. This encodes CASRSTGARNTEAFF.